This entry features one TCR beta chain sequence. Caucasian adults residing in Nashville, Tennessee made up all the donors. Trimming removed 2 bases at V and 1 base at J, with 11 bases between. From germline, CDR1 is SEHNR and CDR2 FQNEAQ (reference sequence). The CDR3 has 15 residues. This sample is part of a study of shared clonotypes between healthy human individuals. In the study overall: CD8 memory received one plate per donor, CD8 naive two, CD4 memory three and CD4 naive three.

Researchers ran the assay at a deep level. The repertoire was sequenced with immunoSEQ multiplex PCR; TCRdb's copy has only in-frame clones and lacks some. The sample lists a few million clones, approximately 94% occurring once. J is TRBJ1-1 and V is TRBV7-9, with a weak D call TRBD1 (5 bases). Sequenced material: naive CD4+ T cells sorted from blood. Indicated subset: CD45RA+ positively selected. This TCR was sampled from a man younger than 35 in good health. CDR3 amino acids: CASSLSSQGNTEAFF. Here the CDR3 DNA reads TGTGCCAGCAGCTTAAGTTCTCAGGGGAACACTGAAGCTTTCTTT.